This T cell receptor (beta chain) was identified in a study of blood T cell repertoires in COVID-19. The overall study: Researchers got acute and convalescent COVID-19 samples from the United States, Italy and Spain.

The germline gives CDR1 SGHTA, CDR2 FQGTGA. The CDR3 consists of 13 residues. Unmatched junction bases numbered 7, after V lost 5 bases and J lost 6 bases. Per the study methods: For nucleated cells, counts were estimated from reference gene primer amplification. The method was immunoSEQ multiplex PCR; TCRdb's version includes in-frame clones alone and lacks a portion of them. The DNA was the basis for D and trimming; V, J and clone size are from that table. The table shows about 250,000 clones, with around 88% occurring only once. The sequenced material came from peripheral blood. The clonotype was recovered from a man aged 25-45 years with acute or convalescent COVID-19. The V and J genes are TRBV7-3 and TRBJ2-7, with 7 bases identical to TRBD1. The CDR3 loop is CASSPRTGSEQYF. The CDR3 coding sequence is TGTGCCAGCAGCCCCCGGACAGGTTCCGAGCAGTACTTC.